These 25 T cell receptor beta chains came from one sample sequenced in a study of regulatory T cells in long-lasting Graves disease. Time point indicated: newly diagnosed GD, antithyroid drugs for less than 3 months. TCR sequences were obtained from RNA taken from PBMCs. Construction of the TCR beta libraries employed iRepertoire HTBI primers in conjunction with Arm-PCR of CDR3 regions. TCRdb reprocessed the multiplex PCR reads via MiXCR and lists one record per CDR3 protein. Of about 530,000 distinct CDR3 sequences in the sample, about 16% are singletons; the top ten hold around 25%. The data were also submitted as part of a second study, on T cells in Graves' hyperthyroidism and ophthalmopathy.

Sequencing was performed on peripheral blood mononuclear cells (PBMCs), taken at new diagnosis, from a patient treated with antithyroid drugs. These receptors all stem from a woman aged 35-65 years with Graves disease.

In nucleotides, the CDR3 is TGTGCCAGTAGTGTAAACAGTCTAGCGGGGGGTCGGGAGACCCAGTACTTC. The encoded protein is CASSVNSLAGGRETQYF. The chain employs TRBV19 and TRBJ2-5, with TRBD2 identical over 11 bases. Germline values: CDR1 LNHDA, CDR2 SQIVND (reference sequence). With V trimmed by 5 bases and J by 5 bases, 13 bases remained unmatched. CDR3 length: 17 residues.

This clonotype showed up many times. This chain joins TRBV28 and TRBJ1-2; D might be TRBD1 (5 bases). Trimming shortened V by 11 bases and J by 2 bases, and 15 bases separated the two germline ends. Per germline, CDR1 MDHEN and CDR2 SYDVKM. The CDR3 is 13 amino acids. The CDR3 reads CACRGPINYGYTF. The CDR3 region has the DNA TGTGCCTGTAGGGGTCCCATCAACTATGGCTACACCTTC.

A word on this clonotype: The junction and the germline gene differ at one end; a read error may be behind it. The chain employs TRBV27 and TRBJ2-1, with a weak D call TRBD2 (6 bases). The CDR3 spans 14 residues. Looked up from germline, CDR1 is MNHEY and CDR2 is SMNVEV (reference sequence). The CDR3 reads CASSLGTPRGEQSF. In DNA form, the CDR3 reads TGTGCCAGCAGTTTGGGGACTCCTCGCGGTGAGCAGTCCTTC.

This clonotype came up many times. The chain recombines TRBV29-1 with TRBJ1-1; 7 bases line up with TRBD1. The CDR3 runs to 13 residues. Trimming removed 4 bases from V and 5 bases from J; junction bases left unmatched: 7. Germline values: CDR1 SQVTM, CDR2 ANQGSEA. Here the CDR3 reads CSVAQGGGTEAFF. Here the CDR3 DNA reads TGCAGCGTTGCGCAGGGGGGCGGGACTGAAGCTTTCTTT.

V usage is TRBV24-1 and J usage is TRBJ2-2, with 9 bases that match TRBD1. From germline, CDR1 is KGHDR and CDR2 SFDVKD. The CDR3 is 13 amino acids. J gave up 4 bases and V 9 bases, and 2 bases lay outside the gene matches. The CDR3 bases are TGTGCCACCCGGGACAGGGCCACCGGGGAGCTGTTTTTT. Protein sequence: CATRDRATGELFF.

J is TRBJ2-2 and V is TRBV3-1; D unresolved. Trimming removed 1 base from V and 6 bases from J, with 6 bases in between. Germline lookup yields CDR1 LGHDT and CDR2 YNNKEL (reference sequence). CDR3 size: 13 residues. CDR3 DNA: TGTGCCAGCAGCCAAGGGGTCGCCGGGGAGCTGTTTTTT. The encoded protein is CASSQGVAGELFF.

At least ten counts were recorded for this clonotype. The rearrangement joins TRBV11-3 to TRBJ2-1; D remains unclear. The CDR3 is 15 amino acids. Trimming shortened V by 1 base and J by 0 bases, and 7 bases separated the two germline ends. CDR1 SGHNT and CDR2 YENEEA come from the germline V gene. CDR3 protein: CASSLGYSSYNEQFF. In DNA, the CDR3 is TGTGCCAGCAGCTTAGGCTACAGCTCCTACAATGAGCAGTTCTTC.

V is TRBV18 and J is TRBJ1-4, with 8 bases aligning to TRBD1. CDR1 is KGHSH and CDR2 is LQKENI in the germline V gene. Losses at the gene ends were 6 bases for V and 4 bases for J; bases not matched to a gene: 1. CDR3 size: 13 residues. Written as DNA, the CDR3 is TGTGCCAGCTCCAGGGGGCTTAATGAAAAACTGTTTTTT. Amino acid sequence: CASSRGLNEKLFF.

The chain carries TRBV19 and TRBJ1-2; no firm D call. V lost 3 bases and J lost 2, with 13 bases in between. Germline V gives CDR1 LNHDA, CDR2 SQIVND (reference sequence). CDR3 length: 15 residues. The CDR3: CASSMGPLYNYGYTF. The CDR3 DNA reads TGTGCCAGTAGTATGGGCCCCCTCTACAACTATGGCTACACCTTC.

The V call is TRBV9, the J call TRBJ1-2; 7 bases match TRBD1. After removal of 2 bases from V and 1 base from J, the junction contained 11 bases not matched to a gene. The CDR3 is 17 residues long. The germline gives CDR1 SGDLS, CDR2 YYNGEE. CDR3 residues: CASSVRDSAGLNYGYTF. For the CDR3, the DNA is TGTGCCAGCAGCGTGAGGGACAGTGCGGGCCTTAACTATGGCTACACCTTC.

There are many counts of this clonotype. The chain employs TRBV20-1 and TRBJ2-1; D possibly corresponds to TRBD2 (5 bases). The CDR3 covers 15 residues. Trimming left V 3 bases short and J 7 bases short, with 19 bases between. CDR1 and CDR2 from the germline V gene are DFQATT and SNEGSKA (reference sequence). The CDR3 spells CSASPYSGLSNEQFF. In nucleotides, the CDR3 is TGCAGTGCTAGCCCCTACAGCGGACTTTCGAATGAGCAGTTCTTC.

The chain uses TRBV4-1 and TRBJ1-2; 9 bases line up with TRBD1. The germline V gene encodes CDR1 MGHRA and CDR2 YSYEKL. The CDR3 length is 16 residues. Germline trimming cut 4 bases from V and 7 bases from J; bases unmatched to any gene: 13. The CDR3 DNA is TGCGCCAGCAGCCGGGCAGGGACAGGGTCGATTAGTGGCTACACCTTC. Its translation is CASSRAGTGSISGYTF.

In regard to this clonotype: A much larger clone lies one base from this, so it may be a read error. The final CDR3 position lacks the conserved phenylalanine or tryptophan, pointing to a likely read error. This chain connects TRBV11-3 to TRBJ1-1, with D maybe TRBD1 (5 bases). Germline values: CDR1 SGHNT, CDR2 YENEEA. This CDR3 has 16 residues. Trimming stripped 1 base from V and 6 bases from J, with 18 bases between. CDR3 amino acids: CASSLAVQGGGAEAFS. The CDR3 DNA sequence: TGTGCCAGCAGCTTAGCGGTCCAGGGTGGAGGCGCTGAAGCTTTCTCT.

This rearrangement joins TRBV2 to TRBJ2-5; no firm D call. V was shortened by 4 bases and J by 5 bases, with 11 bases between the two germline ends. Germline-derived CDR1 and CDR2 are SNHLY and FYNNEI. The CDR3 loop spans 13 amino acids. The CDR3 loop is CASSVDPAETQYF. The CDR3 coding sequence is TGTGCCAGCAGTGTGGACCCAGCTGAGACCCAGTACTTC.

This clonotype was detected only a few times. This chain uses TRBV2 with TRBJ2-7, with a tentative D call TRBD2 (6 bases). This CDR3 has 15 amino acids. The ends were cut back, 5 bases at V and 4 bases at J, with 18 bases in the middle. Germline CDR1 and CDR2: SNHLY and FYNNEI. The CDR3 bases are TGTGCCAGCAGTTTTTCGGACTATGCACGATACGAGCAGTACTTC. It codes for CASSFSDYARYEQYF.

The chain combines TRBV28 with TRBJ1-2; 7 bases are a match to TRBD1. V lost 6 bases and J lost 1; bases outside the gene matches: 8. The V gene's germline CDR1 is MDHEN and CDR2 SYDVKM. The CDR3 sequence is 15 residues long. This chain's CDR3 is CASSSGTDVNYGYTF. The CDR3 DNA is TGTGCCAGCAGCAGCGGGACAGACGTTAACTATGGCTACACCTTC.

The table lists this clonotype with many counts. The CDR3 DNA reads as TGTGCCAGCCCACAGGGTAGCACAGATACGCAGTATTTT. As protein: CASPQGSTDTQYF. The chain carries TRBV2 and TRBJ2-3; TRBD1 is a possible D gene (6 bases). The germline V gene encodes CDR1 SNHLY and CDR2 FYNNEI. With 8 bases removed from V and 0 bases from J, the gap between germline ends came to 9 bases. The CDR3 has 13 residues.

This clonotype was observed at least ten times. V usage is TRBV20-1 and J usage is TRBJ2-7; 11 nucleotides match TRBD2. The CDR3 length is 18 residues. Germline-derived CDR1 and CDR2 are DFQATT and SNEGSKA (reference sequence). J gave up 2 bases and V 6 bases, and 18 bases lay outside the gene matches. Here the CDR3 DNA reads TGCAGTGCCGACGAACCTACTGTAGCGGGGGGGAATCCCTACGAGCAGTACTTC. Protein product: CSADEPTVAGGNPYEQYF.

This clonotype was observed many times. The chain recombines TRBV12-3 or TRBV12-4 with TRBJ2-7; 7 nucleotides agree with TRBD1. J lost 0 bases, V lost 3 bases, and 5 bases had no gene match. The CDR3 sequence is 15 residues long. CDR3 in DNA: TGTGCCAGCAGTTTTCGAGGGGGCTACTCCTACGAGCAGTACTTC. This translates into CASSFRGGYSYEQYF.

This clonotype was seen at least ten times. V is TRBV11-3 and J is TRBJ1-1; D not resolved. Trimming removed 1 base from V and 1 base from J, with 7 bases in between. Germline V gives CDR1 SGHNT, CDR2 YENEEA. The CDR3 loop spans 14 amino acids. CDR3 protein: CASSLARPNTEAFF. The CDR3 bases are TGTGCCAGCAGCTTAGCCAGACCGAACACTGAAGCTTTCTTT.

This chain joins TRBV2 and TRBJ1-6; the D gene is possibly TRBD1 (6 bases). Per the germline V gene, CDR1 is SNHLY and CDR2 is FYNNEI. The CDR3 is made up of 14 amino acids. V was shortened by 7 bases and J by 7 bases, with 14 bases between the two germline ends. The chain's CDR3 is CASTRDTENSPLHF. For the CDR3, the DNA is TGTGCCAGCACTCGGGACACGGAGAATTCACCCCTCCACTTT.

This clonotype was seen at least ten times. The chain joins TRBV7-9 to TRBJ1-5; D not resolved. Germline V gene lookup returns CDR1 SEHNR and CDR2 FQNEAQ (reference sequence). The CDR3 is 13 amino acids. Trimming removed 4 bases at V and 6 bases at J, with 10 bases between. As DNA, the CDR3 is TGTGCCAGCAGCTCCCAAGACGGTCAGCCCCAGCATTTT. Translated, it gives CASSSQDGQPQHF.

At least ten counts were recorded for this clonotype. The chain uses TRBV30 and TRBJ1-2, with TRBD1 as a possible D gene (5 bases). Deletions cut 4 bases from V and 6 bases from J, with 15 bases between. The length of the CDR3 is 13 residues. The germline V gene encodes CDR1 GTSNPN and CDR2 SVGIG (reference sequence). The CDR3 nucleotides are TGTGCCTGGATAAGGGCCCAGGGTGATGGCTACACCTTC. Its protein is CAWIRAQGDGYTF.

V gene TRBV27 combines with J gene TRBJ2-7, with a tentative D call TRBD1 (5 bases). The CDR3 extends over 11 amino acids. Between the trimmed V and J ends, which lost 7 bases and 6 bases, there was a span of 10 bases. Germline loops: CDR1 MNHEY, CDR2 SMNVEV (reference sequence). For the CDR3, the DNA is TGTGCCAGCAAAAGGGGTGGCGAGCAGTACTTC. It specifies CASKRGGEQYF.

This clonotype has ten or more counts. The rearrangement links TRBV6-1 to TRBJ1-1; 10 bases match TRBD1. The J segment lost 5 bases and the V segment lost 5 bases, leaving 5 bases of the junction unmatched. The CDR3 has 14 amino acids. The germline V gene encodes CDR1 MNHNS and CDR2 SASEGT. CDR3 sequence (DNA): TGTGCCAGCAGTCCGCGGACAGGGGGGACTGAAGCTTTCTTT. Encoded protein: CASSPRTGGTEAFF.